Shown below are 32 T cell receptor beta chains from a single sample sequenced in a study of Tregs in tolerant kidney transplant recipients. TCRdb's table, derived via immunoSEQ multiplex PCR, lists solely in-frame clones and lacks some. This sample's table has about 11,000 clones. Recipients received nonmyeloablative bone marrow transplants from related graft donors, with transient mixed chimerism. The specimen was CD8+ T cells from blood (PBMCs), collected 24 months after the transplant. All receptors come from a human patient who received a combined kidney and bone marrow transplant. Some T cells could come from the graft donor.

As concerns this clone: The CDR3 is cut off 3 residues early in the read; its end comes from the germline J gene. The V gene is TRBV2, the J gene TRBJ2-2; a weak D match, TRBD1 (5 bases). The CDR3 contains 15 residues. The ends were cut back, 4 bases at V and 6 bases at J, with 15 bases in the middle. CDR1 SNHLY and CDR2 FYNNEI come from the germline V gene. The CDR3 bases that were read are TGTGCCAGCAGTGTAACAGGCCTAGGGGCCGGGGAG. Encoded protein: CASSVTGLGAGE. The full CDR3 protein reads CASSVTGLGAGELFF.

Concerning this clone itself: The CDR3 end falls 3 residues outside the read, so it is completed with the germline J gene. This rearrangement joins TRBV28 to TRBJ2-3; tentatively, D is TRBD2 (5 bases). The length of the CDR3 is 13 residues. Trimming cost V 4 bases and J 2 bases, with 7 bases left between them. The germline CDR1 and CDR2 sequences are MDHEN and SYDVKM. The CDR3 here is CASSSTTTDTQYF. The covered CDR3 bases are TGTGCCAGCAGTTCGACTACCACAGATACG.

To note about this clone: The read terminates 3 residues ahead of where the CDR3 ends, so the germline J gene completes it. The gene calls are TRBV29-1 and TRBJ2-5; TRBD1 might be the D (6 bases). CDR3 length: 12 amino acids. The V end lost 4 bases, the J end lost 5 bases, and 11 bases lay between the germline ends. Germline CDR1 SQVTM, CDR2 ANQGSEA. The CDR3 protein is CSVAGGRETQYF. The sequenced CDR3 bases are TGCAGCGTTGCTGGGGGCCGGGAGACC.

The CDR3 sequence: CASSRGGTDTQYF. CDR3 bases read: TGTGCCAGCAGCCGGGGGGGTACAGATACG. V and J are TRBV5-8 and TRBJ2-3; 8 bases map to TRBD2. The read falls 3 residues short of the CDR3 end, and the missing part is taken from the germline J gene. The CDR3 loop spans 13 amino acids. The germline CDR1 and CDR2 sequences are SGHTS and YDEGEE. The ends lost 4 bases at V and 3 bases at J; junction bases unmatched: 1.

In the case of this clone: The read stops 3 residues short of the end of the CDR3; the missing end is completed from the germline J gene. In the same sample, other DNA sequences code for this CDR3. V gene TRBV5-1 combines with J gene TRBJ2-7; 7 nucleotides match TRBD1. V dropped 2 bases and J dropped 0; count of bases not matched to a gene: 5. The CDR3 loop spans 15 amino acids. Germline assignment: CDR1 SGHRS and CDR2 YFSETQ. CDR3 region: CASSLQTGSSYEQYF. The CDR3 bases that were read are TGCGCCAGCAGCTTACAGACAGGGAGCTCCTACGAG.

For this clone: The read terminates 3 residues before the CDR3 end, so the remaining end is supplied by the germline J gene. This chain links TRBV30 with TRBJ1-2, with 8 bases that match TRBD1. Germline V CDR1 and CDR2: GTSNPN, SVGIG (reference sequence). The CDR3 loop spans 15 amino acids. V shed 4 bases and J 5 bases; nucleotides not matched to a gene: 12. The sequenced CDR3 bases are TGTGCCTGGATTGCGACAGGGGAGATAAGTTATGGC. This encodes CAWIATGEISYG. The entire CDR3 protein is CAWIATGEISYGYTF.

The sequenced part of the CDR3 DNA is TGTGCCAGCAGCCTCTTAGCGGAGTGGGCAGATACG. It translates to CASSLLAEWADT. The whole CDR3 region reads CASSLLAEWADTQYF. This sequence joins TRBV7-9 and TRBJ2-3; possibly TRBD2 for D (6 bases). Read coverage stops 3 residues before the CDR3 terminus; the germline J gene supplies the remainder. The CDR3 spans 15 residues. Germline CDR1 and CDR2: SEHNR and FQNEAQ (reference sequence). V dropped 5 bases and J dropped 4 bases, with 16 bases sitting between them.

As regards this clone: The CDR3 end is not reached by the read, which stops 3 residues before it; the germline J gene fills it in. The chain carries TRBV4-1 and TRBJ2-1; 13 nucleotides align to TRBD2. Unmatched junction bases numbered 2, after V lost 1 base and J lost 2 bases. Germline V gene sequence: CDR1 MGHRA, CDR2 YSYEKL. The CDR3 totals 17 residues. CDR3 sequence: CASSQGLAGGAYNEQFF. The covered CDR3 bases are TGCGCCAGCAGCCAAGGACTAGCGGGAGGTGCCTACAATGAG.

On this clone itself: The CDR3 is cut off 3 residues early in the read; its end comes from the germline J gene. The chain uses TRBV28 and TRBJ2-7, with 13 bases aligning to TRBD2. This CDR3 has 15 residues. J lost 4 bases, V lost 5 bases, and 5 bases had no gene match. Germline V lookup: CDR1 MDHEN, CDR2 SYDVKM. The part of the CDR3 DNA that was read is TGTGCCAGCAGTCCCGGGACTAGCGGGGATTACGAG. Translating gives CASSPGTSGDYE. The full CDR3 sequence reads CASSPGTSGDYEQYF.

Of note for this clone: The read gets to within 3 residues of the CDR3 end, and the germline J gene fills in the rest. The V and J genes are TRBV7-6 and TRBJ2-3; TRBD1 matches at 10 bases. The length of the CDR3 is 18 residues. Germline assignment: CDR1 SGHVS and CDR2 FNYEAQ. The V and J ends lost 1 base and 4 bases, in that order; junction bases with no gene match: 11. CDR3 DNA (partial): TGTGCCAGCAGCTTAGGACCTACCGGGACAGGGGCGGCAGATACG. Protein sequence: CASSLGPTGTGAADT. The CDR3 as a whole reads CASSLGPTGTGAADTQYF.

The CDR3 here is CASSSEGGSSYNEQFF. The covered CDR3 bases are TGTGCCAGTAGTTCCGAGGGCGGGAGTTCCTACAATGAG. This chain uses TRBV19 with TRBJ2-1, with TRBD2 identical over 7 bases. The read stops 3 residues short of the end of the CDR3; the missing end is completed from the germline J gene. The V gene's germline CDR1 is LNHDA and CDR2 SQIVND (reference sequence). CDR3 size: 16 residues. V shed 5 bases, J shed 1 base, and the junction held 8 bases outside the gene matches.

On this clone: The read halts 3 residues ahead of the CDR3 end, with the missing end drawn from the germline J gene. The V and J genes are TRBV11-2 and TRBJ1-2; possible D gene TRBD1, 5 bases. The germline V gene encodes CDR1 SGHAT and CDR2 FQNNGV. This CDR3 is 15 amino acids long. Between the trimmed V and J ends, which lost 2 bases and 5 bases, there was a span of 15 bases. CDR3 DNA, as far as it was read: TGTGCCAGCAGCTTAAACCGGGACTCCTATTATGGC. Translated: CASSLNRDSYYG. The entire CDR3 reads CASSLNRDSYYGYTF.

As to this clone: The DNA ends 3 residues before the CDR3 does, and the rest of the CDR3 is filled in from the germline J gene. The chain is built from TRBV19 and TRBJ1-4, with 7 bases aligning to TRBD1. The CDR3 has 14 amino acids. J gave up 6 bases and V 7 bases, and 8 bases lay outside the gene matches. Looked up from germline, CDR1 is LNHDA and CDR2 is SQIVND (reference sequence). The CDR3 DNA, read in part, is TGTGCCAGTAACGACAGGGTGGGGGATGAAAAA. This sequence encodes CASNDRVGDEK. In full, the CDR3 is CASNDRVGDEKLFF.

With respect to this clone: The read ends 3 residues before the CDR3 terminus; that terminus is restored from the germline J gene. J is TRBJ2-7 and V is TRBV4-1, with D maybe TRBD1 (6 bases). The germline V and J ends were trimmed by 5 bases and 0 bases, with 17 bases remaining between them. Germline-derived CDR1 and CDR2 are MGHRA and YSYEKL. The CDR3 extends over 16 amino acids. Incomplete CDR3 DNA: TGCGCCAGCAGCAAGCTACAGGGTATGGGCTCCTACGAG. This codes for CASSKLQGMGSYE. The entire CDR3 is CASSKLQGMGSYEQYF.

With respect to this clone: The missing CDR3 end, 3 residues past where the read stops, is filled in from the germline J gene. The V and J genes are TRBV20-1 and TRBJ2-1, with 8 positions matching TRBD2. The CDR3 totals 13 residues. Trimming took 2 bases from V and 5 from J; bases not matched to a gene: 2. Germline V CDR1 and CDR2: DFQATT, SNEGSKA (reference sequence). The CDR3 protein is CSARKLADNEQFF. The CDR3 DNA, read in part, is TGCAGTGCTAGAAAACTAGCGGACAATGAG.

The CDR3 DNA, read in part, is TGTGCCAGCAGCTTCAGTCCGGGGGGGGGTTCACCC. Its protein product is CASSFSPGGGSP. The whole CDR3 sequence reads CASSFSPGGGSPLHF. V gene TRBV5-6 combines with J gene TRBJ1-6, with D perhaps matching TRBD1 (5 bases). The read terminates 3 residues ahead of where the CDR3 ends, so the germline J gene completes it. Per the germline V gene, CDR1 is SGHDT and CDR2 is YYEEEE. This CDR3 spans 15 amino acids. V lost 2 bases, J lost 9 bases, and 15 bases lay in between. The whole variable domain, filled in from reference TRBV5-6 and TRBJ1-6, reads DAGVTQSPTHLIKTRGQQVTLRCSPKSGHDTVSWYQQALGQGPQFIFQYYEEEERQRGNFPDRFSGHQFPNYSSELNVNALLLGDSALYLCASSFSPGGGSPLHFGNGTRLTVT.

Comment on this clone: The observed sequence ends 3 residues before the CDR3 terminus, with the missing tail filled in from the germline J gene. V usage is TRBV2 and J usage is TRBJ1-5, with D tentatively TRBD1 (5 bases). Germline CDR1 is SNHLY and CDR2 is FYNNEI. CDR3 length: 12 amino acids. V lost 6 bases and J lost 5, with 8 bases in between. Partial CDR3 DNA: TGTGCCAGCAGGAGGGGAGATCAGCCC. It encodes CASRRGDQP. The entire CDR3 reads CASRRGDQPQHF.

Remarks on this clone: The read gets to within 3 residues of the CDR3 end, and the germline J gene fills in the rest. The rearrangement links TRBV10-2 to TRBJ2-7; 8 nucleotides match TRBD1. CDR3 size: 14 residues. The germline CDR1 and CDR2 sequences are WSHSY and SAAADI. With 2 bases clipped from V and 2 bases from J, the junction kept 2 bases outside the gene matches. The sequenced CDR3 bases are TGCGCCAGCAGTGAGCTGACAGGGGCCTACGAG. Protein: CASSELTGAYE. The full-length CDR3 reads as CASSELTGAYEQYF.

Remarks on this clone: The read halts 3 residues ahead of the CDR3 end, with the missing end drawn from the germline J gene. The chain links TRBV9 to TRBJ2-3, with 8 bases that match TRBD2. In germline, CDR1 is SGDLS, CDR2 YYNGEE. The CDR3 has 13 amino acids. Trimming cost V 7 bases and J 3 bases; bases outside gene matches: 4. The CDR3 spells CASRGLATDTQYF. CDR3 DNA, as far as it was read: TGTGCCAGCCGTGGACTAGCTACAGATACG.

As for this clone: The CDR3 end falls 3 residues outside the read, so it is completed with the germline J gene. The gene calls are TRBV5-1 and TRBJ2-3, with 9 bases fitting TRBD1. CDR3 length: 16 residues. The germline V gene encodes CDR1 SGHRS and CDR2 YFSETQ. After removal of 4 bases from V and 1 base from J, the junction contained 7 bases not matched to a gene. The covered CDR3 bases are TGCGCCAGCAGCCTCATGGGACAGGGAGGCACAGATACG. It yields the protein CASSLMGQGGTDT. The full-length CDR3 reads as CASSLMGQGGTDTQYF.

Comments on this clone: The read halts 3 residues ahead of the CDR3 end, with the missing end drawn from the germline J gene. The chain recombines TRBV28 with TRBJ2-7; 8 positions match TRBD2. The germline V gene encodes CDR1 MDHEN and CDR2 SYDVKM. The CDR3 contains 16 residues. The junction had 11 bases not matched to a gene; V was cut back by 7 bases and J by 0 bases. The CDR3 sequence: CASTFSAGVLSYEQYF. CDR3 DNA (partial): TGTGCCAGCACTTTTTCAGCGGGAGTCCTCTCCTACGAG. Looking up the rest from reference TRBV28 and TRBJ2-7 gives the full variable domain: DVKVTQSSRYLVKRTGEKVFLECVQDMDHENMFWYRQDPGLGLRLIYFSYDVKMKEKGDIPEGYSVSREKKERFSLILESASTNQTSMYLCASTFSAGVLSYEQYFGPGTRLTVT.

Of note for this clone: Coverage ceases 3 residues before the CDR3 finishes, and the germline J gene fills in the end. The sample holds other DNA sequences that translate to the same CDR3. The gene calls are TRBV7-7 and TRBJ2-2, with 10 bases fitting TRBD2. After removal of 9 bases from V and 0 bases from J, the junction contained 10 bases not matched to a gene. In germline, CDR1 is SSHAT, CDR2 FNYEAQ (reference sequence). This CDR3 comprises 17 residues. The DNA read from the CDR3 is TGTGCCAGTAGCCCGATAGCGGGAGGAACGAACACCGGGGAG. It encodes CASSPIAGGTNTGE. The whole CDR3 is CASSPIAGGTNTGELFF.

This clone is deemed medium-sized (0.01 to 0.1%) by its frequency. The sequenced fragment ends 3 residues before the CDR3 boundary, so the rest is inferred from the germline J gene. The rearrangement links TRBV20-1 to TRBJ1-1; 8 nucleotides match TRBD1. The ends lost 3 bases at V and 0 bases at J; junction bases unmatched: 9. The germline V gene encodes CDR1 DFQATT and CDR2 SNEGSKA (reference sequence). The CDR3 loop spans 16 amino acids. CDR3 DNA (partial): TGCAGTGCTAGGGATGGACAGGGCTGGATGAACACTGAA. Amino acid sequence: CSARDGQGWMNTE. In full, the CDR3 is CSARDGQGWMNTEAFF.

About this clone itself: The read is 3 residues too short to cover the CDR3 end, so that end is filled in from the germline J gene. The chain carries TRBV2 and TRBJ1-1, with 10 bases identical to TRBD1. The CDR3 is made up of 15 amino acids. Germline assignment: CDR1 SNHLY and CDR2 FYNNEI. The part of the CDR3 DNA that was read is TGTGCCAGCATCAGACAGGGGGCATCCTCGAAAAAA. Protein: CASIRQGASSKK. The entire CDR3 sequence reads CASIRQGASSKKAFF.

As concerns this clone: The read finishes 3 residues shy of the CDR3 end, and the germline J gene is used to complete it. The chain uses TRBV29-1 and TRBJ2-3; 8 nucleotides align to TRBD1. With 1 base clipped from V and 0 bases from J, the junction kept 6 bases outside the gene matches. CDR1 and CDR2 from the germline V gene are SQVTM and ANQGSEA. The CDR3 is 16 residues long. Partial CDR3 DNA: TGCAGCGTTGAAGCTCCGACAGGGGCCAGCACAGATACG. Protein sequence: CSVEAPTGASTDT. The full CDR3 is CSVEAPTGASTDTQYF.

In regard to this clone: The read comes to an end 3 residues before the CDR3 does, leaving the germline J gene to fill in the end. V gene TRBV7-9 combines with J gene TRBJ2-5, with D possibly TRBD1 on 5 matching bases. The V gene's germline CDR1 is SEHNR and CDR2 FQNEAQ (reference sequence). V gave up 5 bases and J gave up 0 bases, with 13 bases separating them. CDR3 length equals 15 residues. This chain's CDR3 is CASSRSDTNQETQYF. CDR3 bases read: TGTGCCAGCAGCCGATCGGACACTAACCAAGAGACC.

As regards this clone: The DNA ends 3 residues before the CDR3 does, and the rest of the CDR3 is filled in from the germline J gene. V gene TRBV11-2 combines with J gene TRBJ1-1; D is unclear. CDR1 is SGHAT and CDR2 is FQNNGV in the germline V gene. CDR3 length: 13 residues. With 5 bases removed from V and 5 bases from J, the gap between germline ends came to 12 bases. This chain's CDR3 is CASSPGVGTEAFF. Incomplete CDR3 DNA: TGTGCCAGCAGCCCCGGGGTGGGGACTGAA. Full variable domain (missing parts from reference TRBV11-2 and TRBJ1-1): EAGVAQSPRYKIIEKRQSVAFWCNPISGHATLYWYQQILGQGPKLLIQFQNNGVVDDSQLPKDRFSAERLKGVDSTLKIQPAKLEDSAVYLCASSPGVGTEAFFGQGTRLTVV.

CDR3 DNA (partial): TGCGCCAGCAGCCCCGACCGGACTAGCGGGAGATCCTACGAG. As protein: CASSPDRTSGRSYE. The whole CDR3 sequence is CASSPDRTSGRSYEQYF. The chain employs TRBV4-1 and TRBJ2-7; TRBD2 aligns across 13 bases. The read halts 3 residues ahead of the CDR3 end, with the missing end drawn from the germline J gene. Trimming at V came to 4 bases and at J to 1 base, leaving 7 bases not matched to a gene. Germline CDR1 MGHRA, CDR2 YSYEKL. This CDR3 comprises 17 residues.

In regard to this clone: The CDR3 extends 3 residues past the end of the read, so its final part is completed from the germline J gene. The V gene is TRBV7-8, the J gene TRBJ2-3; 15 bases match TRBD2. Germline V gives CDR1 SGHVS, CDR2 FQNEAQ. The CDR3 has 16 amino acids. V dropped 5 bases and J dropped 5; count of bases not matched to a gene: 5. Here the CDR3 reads CASSPGLAGGRDTQYF. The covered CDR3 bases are TGTGCCAGCAGCCCTGGACTAGCGGGAGGGCGAGATACG.

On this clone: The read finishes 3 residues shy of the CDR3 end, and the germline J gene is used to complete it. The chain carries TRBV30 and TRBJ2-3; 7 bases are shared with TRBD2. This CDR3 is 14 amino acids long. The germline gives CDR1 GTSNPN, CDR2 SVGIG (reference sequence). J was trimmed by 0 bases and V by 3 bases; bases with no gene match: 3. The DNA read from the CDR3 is TGTGCCTGGAGGCAGCGGGGCAGCACAGATACG. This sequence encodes CAWRQRGSTDT. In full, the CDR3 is CAWRQRGSTDTQYF.

Partial CDR3 DNA: TGTGCCAGCAGTTGGACAGGGGCGGTCGACACTGAA. Its protein product is CASSWTGAVDTE. The CDR3 in its entirety is CASSWTGAVDTEAFF. The rearrangement joins TRBV6-2 or TRBV6-3 to TRBJ1-1; 9 positions match TRBD1. The CDR3 goes on 3 residues after the read ends, and that part is filled in from the germline J gene. The ends lost 4 bases at V and 3 bases at J; junction bases unmatched: 6. The CDR3 totals 15 residues. In germline, CDR1 is MNHEY, CDR2 SVGEGT.

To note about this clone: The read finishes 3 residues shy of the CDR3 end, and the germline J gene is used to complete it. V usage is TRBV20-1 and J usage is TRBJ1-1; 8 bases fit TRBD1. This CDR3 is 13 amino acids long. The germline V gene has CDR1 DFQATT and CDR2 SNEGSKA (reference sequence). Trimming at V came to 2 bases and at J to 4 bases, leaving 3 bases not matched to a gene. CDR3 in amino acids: CSARRQGFTEAFF. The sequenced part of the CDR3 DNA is TGCAGTGCTAGAAGACAGGGGTTCACTGAA.